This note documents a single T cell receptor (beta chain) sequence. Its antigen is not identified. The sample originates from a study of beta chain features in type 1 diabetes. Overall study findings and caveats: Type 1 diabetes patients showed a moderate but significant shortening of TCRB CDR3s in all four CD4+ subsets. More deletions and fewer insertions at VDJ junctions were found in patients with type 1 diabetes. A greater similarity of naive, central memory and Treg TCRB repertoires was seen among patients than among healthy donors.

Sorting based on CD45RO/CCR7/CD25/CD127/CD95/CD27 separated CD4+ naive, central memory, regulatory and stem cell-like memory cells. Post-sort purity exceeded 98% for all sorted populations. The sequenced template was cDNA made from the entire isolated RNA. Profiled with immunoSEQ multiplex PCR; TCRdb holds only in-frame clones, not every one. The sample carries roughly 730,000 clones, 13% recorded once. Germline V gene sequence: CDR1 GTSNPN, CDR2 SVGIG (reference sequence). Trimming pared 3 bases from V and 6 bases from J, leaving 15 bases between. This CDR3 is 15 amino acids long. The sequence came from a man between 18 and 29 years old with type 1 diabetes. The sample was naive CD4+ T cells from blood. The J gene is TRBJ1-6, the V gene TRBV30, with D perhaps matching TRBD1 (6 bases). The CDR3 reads CAWRAGQEPNSPLHF. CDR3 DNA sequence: TGTGCCTGGAGGGCGGGACAAGAACCTAATTCACCCCTCCACTTT.